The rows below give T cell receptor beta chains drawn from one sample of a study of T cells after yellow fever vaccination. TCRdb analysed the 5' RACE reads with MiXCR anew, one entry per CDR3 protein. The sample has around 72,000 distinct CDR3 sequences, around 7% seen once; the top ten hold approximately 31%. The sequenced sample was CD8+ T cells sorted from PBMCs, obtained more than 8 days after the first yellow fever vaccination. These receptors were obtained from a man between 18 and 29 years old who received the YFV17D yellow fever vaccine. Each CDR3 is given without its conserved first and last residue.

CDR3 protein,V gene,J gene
SVEAPSGGYEQY,TRBV29-1,TRBJ2-7
ASSQGHRAGGSVNEQF,TRBV4-1,TRBJ2-1
ASSQGSTGELF,TRBV4-1,TRBJ2-2
ASGPQDHYEQY,TRBV5-1,TRBJ2-7
ASSFLGIQETQY,TRBV12-3/TRBV12-4,TRBJ2-5
ASSAGTGAQEQF,TRBV7-6,TRBJ2-1
ASSLGTGDWHEQY,TRBV5-1,TRBJ2-7
ASSLSGGNDEQY,TRBV11-3,TRBJ2-7
ASSQSIGGLTYEQY,TRBV4-2,TRBJ2-7
ASSLEAGGGRGYT,TRBV5-5,TRBJ1-2
AWESGTGRTEAF,TRBV30,TRBJ1-1
ASSYSSITEAF,TRBV6-5,TRBJ1-1
ATSDSRLSGVYGEQF,TRBV24-1,TRBJ2-1
ASSGPGTPNTEAF,TRBV7-2,TRBJ1-1
ASSQDSVGAGNQPQH,TRBV4-1,TRBJ1-5
ASSPRGVRMNTEAF,TRBV5-1,TRBJ1-1
ASRFKPGTEAF,TRBV6-6,TRBJ1-1
ASSFGGNQPQH,TRBV12-3/TRBV12-4,TRBJ1-5
ASSLTGLRTGELF,TRBV12-3/TRBV12-4,TRBJ2-2
ATSRDQSGVNTGELF,TRBV15,TRBJ2-2
ASSYGTSREQF,TRBV13,TRBJ2-1
ASSLGQNYGYT,TRBV7-9,TRBJ1-2
ASSLAGTGELF,TRBV11-2,TRBJ2-2
ASSPQGHETQY,TRBV6-1,TRBJ2-5
ASSTGRGGSTGELF,TRBV7-9,TRBJ2-2
SDRDGGTGELF,TRBV20-1,TRBJ2-2
ASSLWAGGRGETQY,TRBV7-2,TRBJ2-5
ASSSHGSGNTIY,TRBV7-9,TRBJ1-3
ASSGLAGTYTDTQY,TRBV7-2,TRBJ2-3
ASKLGQLTIDTQY,TRBV27,TRBJ2-3
ASSFSLVGEQY,TRBV12-3/TRBV12-4,TRBJ2-7
ASSLNLGVNGYT,TRBV7-9,TRBJ1-2